This T cell receptor (beta chain) was identified in a study of shared clonotypes between healthy human individuals. Generated by immunoSEQ multiplex PCR, the TCRdb table keeps only in-frame clones and is missing some. The data contain around 2.1 million clones, about 93% of them seen just once; the ten biggest clones take up approximately 1.7%. CD8 cells regarded as naive lacked CD45RO, were positively chosen for CCR7, and omitted terminally differentiated effector memory CD45RA+ cells. The CDR3 sequence is 13 residues long. Trimming pared 1 base from V and 8 bases from J, leaving 9 bases between. Germline loops: CDR1 LGHNA, CDR2 YSLEER.

This rearrangement joins TRBV4-3 to TRBJ2-1; D might be TRBD1 (6 bases). Sequencing was done on a sample of naive CD8+ T cells from PBMCs. This clonotype was sampled from a man in his late teens or twenties in good health. Some clones in this sample may be carry-over from other donors' samples. CDR3 bases: TGCGCCAGCAGCCAAGCCAGGGGTCATGAGCAGTTCTTC. It is translated as CASSQARGHEQFF.